Sequencing of this TCR gamma chain was carried out in a study of intestinal T cells in coeliac disease (TCRdb year 2020). General notes on the study: Coeliac patients were found to be much younger than controls, with mean ages of approximately 16.0 versus 58 years recorded in the TRG cohort. Duodenal biopsies from roughly 11 coeliac disease patients and roughly 11 non-coeliac controls were included in the TCR-delta (TRD) cohort. A second, larger TCR-gamma (TRG) cohort included duodenal biopsies from 30 to 35 coeliac disease patients and roughly 20 non-coeliac controls.

The library was made by multiplex PCR. Sequencing instrument: Ion Torrent PGM. TRG repertoires were amplified from approximately 200 ng of biopsy DNA using the LymphoTrack kit, whose primers carry Illumina adapters. TRG amplicons were purified using AMPure XP beads, were quantified on a 2100 Bioanalyzer, and were pooled equimolarly. TRG libraries were sequenced on an Ion PGM instrument. The published analysis was carried out like this. Using FastX, any read was removed if more than 10% of its nucleotides had quality scores below the third quartile calculated per patient. Reads were aligned with IMGT/HighV-QUEST to assign V, D and J genes, identify CDR3 regions and assess functionality. After the sequences were translated into amino acids, every sequence predicted to be non-functional was thrown out. The CDR3s were broken into kmers both with and without positional annotation, PCA was run on the kmer frequencies, and the samples were clustered using every one of the 1023 combinations of PCs 1-10. Classification was validated by leave-one-out cross-validation, in which parameters were re-optimised on the remaining samples each time. Shannon diversity was computed with the vegan R package from repeated random subsamples equal to the lowest read count. The public reads were reprocessed by TCRdb using CATT, and rows of matching DNA were later combined. These V and J calls rely on TCRdb rather than the paper's analysis. A total of 650 or so gamma-chain clones appear in this sample, around half of them only once. The ten largest make up 15% to 20% of the sample.

Findings and caveats that apply to the study as a whole: All 20 or so biopsies in training were correctly classified by TRD kmer-based clustering, and a leave-one-out accuracy of roughly 91% was reported. A significant age difference was observed between coeliac and control groups, although significant classification was not yielded by an age-split analysis. Repeated CDR3 amino acid sequences could not be distinguished from PCR duplicates. FFPE-derived DNA was found to be relatively degraded, and loss of a proportion of TCR sequences in each sample was likely caused by this degradation. TRG clustering correctly classified 51 of 54 biopsies (roughly 94%), with a reported leave-one-out accuracy of about 87%.

The CDR3, cysteine through phenylalanine, is 16 amino acids long. Of the read, only the CDR3 DNA is kept; its 48 bases are in frame from base 1. Relative to germline, V is missing 13 bases and J is missing 2 bases, with 17 bases of the junction outside any gene match. To note about this clone: Its antigen is still unknown. No quality values exist for individual bases; no much larger clone is one base distant.

For each case, genomic DNA was extracted from ten 5-um FFPE scrolls with the QIAamp DNA FFPE tissue kit. To test whether coeliac disease could be classified from the TCR repertoire, the study used duodenal biopsies that were formalin-fixed paraffin-embedded, fully anonymised, and surplus to diagnostic needs. This receptor was taken from a human donor with celiac disease. The V and J genes are TRGV10 and TRGJP1. Being an ORF, TRGV10 has a function that is uncertain. The sample taken for sequencing was a duodenal biopsy. The nucleotide sequence is given as TGTGCTGGCGTGGGATTTGGGGGGACCACTGGTTGGTTCAAGATATTT. Its amino acids are CAGVGFGGTTGWFKIF.